These 15 T cell receptor beta chains were all obtained from the same sample, sequenced in a study of T cell repertoires in cytomegalovirus infection. MiXCR was run by TCRdb on the reads, yielding one entry per CDR3 protein. There are around 250,000 distinct CDR3 sequences in the sample; 15% to 20% occur only once, and less than 60% lies in the top ten. Sequenced input: CD8+ T cells from PBMCs. These TCRs come from a human donor in good health (CMV status not recorded). Some clones in this sample may be carry-over from other donors' samples.

Only a few counts were recorded for this clonotype. The rearrangement uses TRBV10-3 and TRBJ2-7; tentative D call: TRBD1 (6 bases). This CDR3 has 14 residues. Trimming cost V 10 bases and J 3 bases, with 19 bases left between them. CDR1 and CDR2 (germline): ENHRY, SYGVKD. The chain's CDR3 is CATTLTGKNYEQYF. The CDR3 nucleotides are TGTGCCACCACTCTAACAGGGAAAAACTACGAGCAGTACTTC.

V is TRBV7-9 and J is TRBJ2-7; no clear D gene. The CDR3 length is 17 residues. CDR1 is SEHNR, CDR2 FQNEAQ, per germline (reference sequence). Trimming left V 5 bases short and J 0 bases short, with 20 bases between. The CDR3 loop reads CASSPAGQYPSSYEQYF. DNA for the CDR3: TGTGCCAGCAGCCCAGCCGGGCAGTACCCCTCCTCCTACGAGCAGTACTTC.

Ten or more counts support this clonotype. The rearrangement joins TRBV7-9 to TRBJ1-1, with 9 bases aligning to TRBD1. Germline loops: CDR1 SEHNR, CDR2 FQNEAQ (reference sequence). The CDR3 loop spans 15 amino acids. Trimming cost V 3 bases and J 0 bases; bases outside gene matches: 2. CDR3 amino acids: CASSFTGGMNTEAFF. CDR3 nucleotide sequence: TGTGCCAGCAGCTTTACAGGGGGCATGAACACTGAAGCTTTCTTT.

The chain carries TRBV11-2 and TRBJ2-3; 7 bases fit TRBD2. This CDR3 is built from 12 residues. With 8 bases clipped from V and 4 bases from J, the junction kept 3 bases outside the gene matches. The germline gives CDR1 SGHAT, CDR2 FQNNGV. The CDR3 nucleotides are TGTGCCAGCCTGGGACTATCAGATACGCAGTATTTT. Its translation: CASLGLSDTQYF.

This clonotype was seen a few times. J is TRBJ2-3 and V is TRBV27, with 9 positions matching TRBD2. CDR3 length: 16 residues. Trimming took 0 bases from V and 3 from J; bases not matched to a gene: 4. Germline V CDR1 and CDR2: MNHEY, SMNVEV (reference sequence). CDR3 nucleotide sequence: TGTGCCAGCAGTTTATCCAGCGGGGGGCGAACAGATACGCAGTATTTT. This translates into CASSLSSGGRTDTQYF.

CDR3 nucleotide sequence: TGTGCCAGCAGTTTAGCAGGGGTTCAACCTGTCAATGAGCAGTTCTTC. It is translated as CASSLAGVQPVNEQFF. This chain connects TRBV27 to TRBJ2-1; tentatively, D is TRBD1 (6 bases). V was clipped by 2 bases and J by 6 bases, with 17 bases between them. The CDR3 length is 16 residues. Germline-derived CDR1 and CDR2 are MNHEY and SMNVEV (reference sequence).

This clonotype has ten or more counts. The CDR3 loop is CASSSSYSVPRNTEAFF. Written as DNA, the CDR3 is TGTGCCAGCAGTTCATCCTACTCGGTTCCCAGGAACACTGAAGCTTTCTTT. The V and J genes are TRBV7-8 and TRBJ1-1; D ambiguous. The V gene lost 6 bases and the J gene lost 1 base, with 21 bases spanning the gap. Germline V gene sequence: CDR1 SGHVS, CDR2 FQNEAQ. The CDR3 length is 17 residues.

This clonotype was observed at least ten times. The chain links TRBV20-1 to TRBJ2-7; 9 nucleotides line up with TRBD1. CDR3 length: 12 residues. V lost 5 bases and J lost 5; bases outside the gene matches: 4. Germline values: CDR1 DFQATT, CDR2 SNEGSKA (reference sequence). The CDR3 is CSAPGQGNEQYF. The CDR3 region has the DNA TGCAGTGCTCCGGGACAGGGAAACGAGCAGTACTTC.

The V gene is TRBV29-1, the J gene TRBJ2-7; TRBD2 matches at 9 bases. Trimming at V came to 7 bases and at J to 2 bases, leaving 9 bases not matched to a gene. CDR3 length: 14 residues. The V gene's germline CDR1 is SQVTM and CDR2 ANQGSEA. The DNA of the CDR3 is TGCAGCGCCGGAGCTAGCGGGGTAACCTACGAGCAGTACTTC. It translates to CSAGASGVTYEQYF.

Turning to this clonotype: Germline and junction disagree at one end, which may indicate a read error. The chain combines TRBV7-8 with TRBJ2-1; D is undetermined. Germline CDR1 is SGHVS and CDR2 is FQNEAQ. The CDR3 length is 16 residues. The CDR3 nucleotides are TGTGCCAGCAGCTTAAACGCGCCAGGTTCCTACGATGAGCAGTTCTTC. This codes for CASSLNAPGSYDEQFF.

This clonotype was detected only a few times. The V and J genes are TRBV29-1 and TRBJ1-1; D unresolved. CDR1 and CDR2 (germline): SQVTM, ANQGSEA. This CDR3 has 12 amino acids. V was clipped by 4 bases and J by 4 bases, with 10 bases between them. The CDR3 sequence is CSVARLGTEAFF. The CDR3 region has the DNA TGCAGCGTTGCACGTCTCGGCACTGAAGCTTTCTTT.

A single count supports this clonotype. A much larger clone sits a single nucleotide away, making a read error possible. The CDR3 is CATPRRRAYGYTF. In DNA form, the CDR3 reads TGTGCTACACCCAGGAGGCGCGCCTATGGCTACACCTTC. The rearrangement uses TRBV7-3 and TRBJ1-2, with D unresolved. The CDR3 spans 13 residues. Germline assignment: CDR1 SGHTA and CDR2 FQGTGA.

This clonotype was observed a handful of times. The rearrangement uses TRBV7-2 and TRBJ2-1; the D is unclear. The germline V gene encodes CDR1 SGHTA and CDR2 FQGNSA. The CDR3 runs to 15 residues. V dropped 2 bases and J dropped 2 bases, with 10 bases sitting between them. The CDR3 coding sequence is TGTGCCAGCAGCTTATCTGGGCCCCCCTACAATGAGCAGTTCTTC. Protein sequence: CASSLSGPPYNEQFF.

This clonotype was picked up a small number of times. This chain links TRBV23-1 with TRBJ2-7, with TRBD1 matching over 10 bases. TRBV23-1 is an ORF for which the function is uncertain. After removal of 2 bases from V and 3 bases from J, the junction contained 4 bases not matched to a gene. The CDR3 is made up of 15 amino acids. CDR3 sequence: CASSQKRTGGYEQYF. In DNA, the CDR3 is TGCGCCAGCAGTCAAAAGAGGACAGGGGGCTACGAGCAGTACTTC.

V is TRBV3-1 and J is TRBJ2-1; possibly TRBD1 for D (6 bases). The germline V and J ends were trimmed by 1 base and 9 bases, with 7 bases remaining between them. The CDR3 contains 12 residues. Germline CDR1 reads LGHDT; CDR2 reads YNNKEL (reference sequence). CDR3 amino acids: CASSQVQGEQFF. The CDR3 nucleotides read TGTGCCAGCAGCCAAGTACAGGGTGAGCAGTTCTTC.